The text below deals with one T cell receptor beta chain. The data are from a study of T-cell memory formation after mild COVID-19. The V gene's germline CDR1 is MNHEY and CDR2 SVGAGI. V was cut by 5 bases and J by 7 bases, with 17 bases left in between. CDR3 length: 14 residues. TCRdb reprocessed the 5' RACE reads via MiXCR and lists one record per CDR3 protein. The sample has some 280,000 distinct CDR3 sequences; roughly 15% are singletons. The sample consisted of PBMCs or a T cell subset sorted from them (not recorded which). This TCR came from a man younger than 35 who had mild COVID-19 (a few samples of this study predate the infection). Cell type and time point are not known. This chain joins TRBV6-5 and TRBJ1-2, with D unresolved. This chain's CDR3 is CASSDRPLVGGYTF. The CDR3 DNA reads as TGTGCCAGCAGTGACCGCCCTTTAGTCGGTGGCTACACCTTC.